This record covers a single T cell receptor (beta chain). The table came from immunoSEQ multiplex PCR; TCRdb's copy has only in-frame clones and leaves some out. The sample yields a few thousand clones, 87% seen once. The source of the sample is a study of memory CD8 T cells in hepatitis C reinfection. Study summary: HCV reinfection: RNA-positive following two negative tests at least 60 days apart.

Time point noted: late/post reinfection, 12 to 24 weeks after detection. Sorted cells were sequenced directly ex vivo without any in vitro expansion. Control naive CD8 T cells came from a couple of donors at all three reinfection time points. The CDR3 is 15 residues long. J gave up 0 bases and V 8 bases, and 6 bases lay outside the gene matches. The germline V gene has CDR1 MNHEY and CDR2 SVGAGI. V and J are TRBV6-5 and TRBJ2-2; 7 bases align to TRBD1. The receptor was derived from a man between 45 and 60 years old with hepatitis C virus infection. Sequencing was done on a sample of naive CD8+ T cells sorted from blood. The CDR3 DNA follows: TGTGCCAGCCGGGACAGTGCCGCGAACACCGGGGAGCTGTTTTTT. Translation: CASRDSAANTGELFF.